This T cell receptor (beta chain) was captured by sequencing in a study of T cell repertoires in cytomegalovirus infection (dated 2019 in TCRdb). The study in broad terms: Because public TCR beta signatures pointed to carriage of CMV infection together with the matching HLA type, the HLA type of each donor mattered for the analysis.

TCRdb shows the sequencer as Illumina HiSeq 1500. Starting from the raw public reads, TCRdb applied fastp trimming at Q25, assembled clones with MiXCR and retained in-frame beta chains. Every distinct CDR3 protein forms one entry, paired with its most common genes and DNA. This sample gives about 740,000 distinct CDR3 sequences in total; 35% of them show up just once. Jointly, the top ten make up about 2.8% of the sample. As for this clonotype: Its antigen is currently not known. Base quality data are lacking; no much larger clone is found one base away.

The research as a whole found: In both this cohort and an independent approximately 400-donor cohort, the cumulative frequency of public TCR beta family members distinguished carriers of CMV infection plus the relevant HLA type. The ex vivo response was dominated by HLA-C-restricted CMV-specific TCR beta clonotypes, and the single most frequent clonotype in two of eight donors was supplied by these HLA-C-restricted clonotypes.

The material sequenced was PBMCs. This sequence originates from a human donor in good health (CMV status not recorded). Some clones in this sample may be carry-over from other donors' samples.

The sequenced DNA is TGTGCCAGCAGTGTAGACAGCACTGAAGCTTTCTTT. Translated, this is CASSVDSTEAFF. The rearrangement joined TRBV28 to TRBJ1-1; the best D guess is TRBD1, with 5 bases matching. CDR1 MDHEN and CDR2 SYDVKM are derived from the germline V gene. The CDR3 runs 12 amino acids, cysteine and phenylalanine included. Just CDR3 DNA is preserved here, 36 bases in frame from base 1. Trimming takes 5 bases from V and 4 bases from J, and the germline ends sit 8 bases apart.